The sample holds a few counts of the clone carrying this T cell receptor (beta chain). TCRdb fed the 5' RACE reads into MiXCR, producing one record per CDR3 protein. This table has 120,000 or so distinct CDR3 sequences, around 9.8% appearing once. This sample stems from a study of T cells after yellow fever vaccination. The origin of this receptor is a man aged 18 to 30 who received the YFV17D yellow fever vaccine. Sequencing used CD8+ T cells sorted from PBMCs, obtained on the day of the yellow fever booster vaccination.

The CDR3 nucleotides read TGTGCCAGCAATAGCGGGGGGTACGAGCAGTACGTC. Its translation is CASNSGGYEQYV. The chain employs TRBV6-2 or TRBV6-3 and TRBJ2-7; 10 bases are a match to TRBD2. V shed 7 bases and J 4 bases; nucleotides not matched to a gene: 1. This CDR3 contains 12 residues. In germline, CDR1 is MNHEY, CDR2 SVGEGT.